The text below deals with one T cell receptor beta chain. Its matching antigen is unknown. This entry is derived from a study of T cell responses to AZD1222 COVID-19 vaccine. The protocol was immunoSEQ multiplex PCR, while the TCRdb copy is restricted to in-frame clones and leaves out a portion. The data contain under 150,000 clones, roughly 90% of them singletons. This CDR3 contains 14 residues. The V segment lost 8 bases and the J segment 3 bases; nucleotides outside the gene matches: 6. CDR1 is MNHEY and CDR2 is SVGAGI in the germline V gene. Study results and caveats: Most donors were white British, females outnumbered males, and clonal diversity was possibly underestimated.

The input for sequencing was peripheral blood, taken 28 days after the second AZD1222 dose. The clonotype was recovered from an adult who received the AZD1222 COVID-19 vaccine. V gene TRBV6-5 combines with J gene TRBJ1-5; 8 bases are a match to TRBD1. The CDR3 DNA follows: TGTGCCAGCTCAGGACAGGGAAACAATCAGCCCCAGCATTTT. Translation: CASSGQGNNQPQHF.